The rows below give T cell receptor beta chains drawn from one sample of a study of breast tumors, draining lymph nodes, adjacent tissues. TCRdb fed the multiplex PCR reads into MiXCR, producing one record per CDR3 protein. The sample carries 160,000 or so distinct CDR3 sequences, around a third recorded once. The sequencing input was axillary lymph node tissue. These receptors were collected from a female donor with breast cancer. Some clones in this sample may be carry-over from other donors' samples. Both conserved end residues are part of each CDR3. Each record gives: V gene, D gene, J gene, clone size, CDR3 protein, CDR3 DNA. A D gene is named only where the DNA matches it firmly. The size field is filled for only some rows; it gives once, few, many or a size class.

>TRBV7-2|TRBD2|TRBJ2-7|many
CASSFTSGRRNEQYF
TGTGCCAGCAGCTTCACTAGCGGGAGGAGGAACGAGCAGTACTTC
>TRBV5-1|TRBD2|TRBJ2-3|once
CASRAGGGNTDTQYF
TGCGCCAGCAGGGCGGGGGGCGGTAACACAGATACGCAGTATTTT
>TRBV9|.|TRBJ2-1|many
CASSAESLAYAFVEQFF
TGTGCCAGCAGTGCGGAATCTCTAGCGTATGCCTTTGTTGAGCAGTTCTTC
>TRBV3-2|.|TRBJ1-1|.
CASSPQPVSANTEAFF
TGTGCCAGCAGCCCTCAACCGGTCAGTGCGAACACTGAAGCTTTCTTT
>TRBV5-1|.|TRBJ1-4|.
CASSLFSTDEKLSF
TGCGCCAGCAGCTTGTTTTCAACTGATGAAAAACTGTCTTTT
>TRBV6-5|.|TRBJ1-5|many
CASSYQGNQPQHF
TGTGCCAGCAGTTACCAAGGCAATCAGCCCCAGCATTTT
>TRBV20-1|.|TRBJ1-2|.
CGARDQSWGCGYTF
TGCGGTGCTAGAGATCAGAGCTGGGGCTGTGGCTACACCTTC
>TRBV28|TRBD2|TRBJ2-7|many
CASRWALAGVEQYF
TGTGCCAGCCGGTGGGCGCTAGCGGGAGTGGAGCAGTACTTC
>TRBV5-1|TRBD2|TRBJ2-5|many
CASRPIDPTSGGRGETQYF
TGCGCCAGCAGACCCATAGACCCGACTAGCGGGGGGCGGGGAGAGACCCAGTACTTC
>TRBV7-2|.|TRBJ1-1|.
CASSLGGMKTEALF
TGTGCCAGCAGCTTGGGAGGGATGAAAACTGAAGCTCTCTTT
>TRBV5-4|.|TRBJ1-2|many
CASRPSPAIGYTF
TGTGCCAGCAGACCGTCCCCGGCTATTGGCTACACCTTC
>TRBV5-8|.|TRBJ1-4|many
CASSFGRNEKLFF
TGTGCCAGCAGCTTCGGCCGTAATGAAAAACTGTTTTTT
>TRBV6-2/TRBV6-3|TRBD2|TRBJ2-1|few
CASSPLGLADNNEQFF
TGTGCCAGCAGTCCCCTAGGACTAGCGGACAACAATGAGCAGTTCTTC
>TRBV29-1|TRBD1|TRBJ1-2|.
CSVTGGSLYGYTF
TGCAGCGTTACAGGGGGTTCTCTCTATGGCTACACCTTC
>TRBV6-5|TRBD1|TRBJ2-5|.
CASSYDRGYQPQYF
TGTGCCAGCAGTTACGACAGGGGATATCAGCCCCAGTACTTC
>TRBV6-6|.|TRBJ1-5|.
CASSHYGRASNQPQHF
TGTGCCAGCAGTCACTACGGCAGGGCGAGCAATCAGCCCCAGCATTTT
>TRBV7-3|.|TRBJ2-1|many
CASSLAGPTYNEQFF
TGTGCCAGCAGCTTAGCGGGACCTACCTACAATGAGCAGTTCTTC
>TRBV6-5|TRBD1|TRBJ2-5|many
CASSAGQGIETQYF
TGTGCCAGCAGCGCGGGACAGGGGATAGAGACCCAGTACTTC
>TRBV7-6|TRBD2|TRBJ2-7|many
CASSLDGDYASEQYF
TGTGCCAGCAGCTTGGACGGGGACTATGCTAGCGAGCAGTACTTC
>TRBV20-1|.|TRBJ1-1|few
CSASPGRVGTEAFF
TGCAGTGCTTCACCAGGGAGGGTGGGCACTGAAGCTTTCTTT